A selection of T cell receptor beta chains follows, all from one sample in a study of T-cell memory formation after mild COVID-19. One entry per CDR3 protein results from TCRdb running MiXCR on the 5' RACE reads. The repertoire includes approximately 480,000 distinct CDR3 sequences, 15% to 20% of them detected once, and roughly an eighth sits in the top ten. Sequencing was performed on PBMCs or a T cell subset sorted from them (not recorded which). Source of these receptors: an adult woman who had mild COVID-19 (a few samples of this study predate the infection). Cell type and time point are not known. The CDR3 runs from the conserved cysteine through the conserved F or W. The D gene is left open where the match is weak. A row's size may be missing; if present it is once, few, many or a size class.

CDR3nt: TGTGCCATCAGTGAGTCGCTGGGCAGCTCCTACGAGCAGTACTTC
CDR3aa: CAISESLGSSYEQYF
j_gene: TRBJ2-7
abundance: .
d_gene: .
v_gene: TRBV10-3
len: 15

CDR3nt: TGCGCCAGCAGCTCCCAGGGGGCAGGGGCTGAAGCTTTCTTT
CDR3aa: CASSSQGAGAEAFF
j_gene: TRBJ1-1
abundance: .
d_gene: TRBD1
v_gene: TRBV5-1
len: 14

CDR3nt: TGCGCCAGCAGCCAAGAGGGGTTAGGTGGAAACACCATATATTTT
CDR3aa: CASSQEGLGGNTIYF
j_gene: TRBJ1-3
abundance: .
d_gene: .
v_gene: TRBV4-1
len: 15

CDR3nt: TGCGCCAGCAGCCAGAGGACTAGGGGCACAGATACGCAGTATTTT
CDR3aa: CASSQRTRGTDTQYF
j_gene: TRBJ2-3
abundance: many
d_gene: TRBD2
v_gene: TRBV4-1
len: 15

CDR3nt: TGTGCCAGCAGCGCTACAATACAGGGAGATACTGAAGCTTTCTTT
CDR3aa: CASSATIQGDTEAFF
j_gene: TRBJ1-1
abundance: few
d_gene: .
v_gene: TRBV9
len: 15

CDR3nt: TGTGCCAGCTCACCGGGACTAGGTCCGGAGACCCAGTACTTC
CDR3aa: CASSPGLGPETQYF
j_gene: TRBJ2-5
abundance: .
d_gene: TRBD2
v_gene: TRBV18
len: 14

CDR3nt: TGTGCCAGCAGCTTAACGGGGGAGAGGGGTAATGAGCAGTTCTTC
CDR3aa: CASSLTGERGNEQFF
j_gene: TRBJ2-1
abundance: .
d_gene: .
v_gene: TRBV7-3
len: 15

CDR3nt: TGTGCCACCAGTGAGTCTCAGAGCTCCTACAATGAGCAGTTCTTC
CDR3aa: CATSESQSSYNEQFF
j_gene: TRBJ2-1
abundance: .
d_gene: .
v_gene: TRBV24-1
len: 15

CDR3nt: TGTGCCAGCAGTGAAGCTGAGACAGGGGGCTATGAAGCTTTCTTT
CDR3aa: CASSEAETGGYEAFF
j_gene: TRBJ1-1
abundance: .
d_gene: TRBD1
v_gene: TRBV6-1
len: 15

CDR3nt: TGTGCCAGCAGCCCAAGGACAGGGGCTAGCAATGAGCAGTTCTTC
CDR3aa: CASSPRTGASNEQFF
j_gene: TRBJ2-1
abundance: few
d_gene: TRBD1
v_gene: TRBV7-3
len: 15

CDR3nt: TGCGCCAGCAGTTCCGACCTTCGGGATGGCTACACCTTC
CDR3aa: CASSSDLRDGYTF
j_gene: TRBJ1-2
abundance: .
d_gene: .
v_gene: TRBV4-1
len: 13

CDR3nt: TGCAGTGCTAGAGTGTACACTGAAGCTTTCTTT
CDR3aa: CSARVYTEAFF
j_gene: TRBJ1-1
abundance: few
d_gene: .
v_gene: TRBV20-1
len: 11

CDR3nt: TGCGCCAGCAGCCAAGATTATTTTGCAACAGATACGCAGTATTTT
CDR3aa: CASSQDYFATDTQYF
j_gene: TRBJ2-3
abundance: few
d_gene: .
v_gene: TRBV4-3
len: 15

CDR3nt: TGTGCCAGCAGCTTATCCCTAGCGGCAAATGAGCAGTTCTTC
CDR3aa: CASSLSLAANEQFF
j_gene: TRBJ2-1
abundance: few
d_gene: TRBD2
v_gene: TRBV7-9
len: 14

CDR3nt: TGTGCCAGCAGCTTAGCCCTCGGACAGGCAACCCAGTACTTC
CDR3aa: CASSLALGQATQYF
j_gene: TRBJ2-5
abundance: .
d_gene: TRBD1
v_gene: TRBV7-2
len: 14

CDR3nt: TGCAGTCCATACCATTTCTCGGGGGGACATGAGCAGTTCTTC
CDR3aa: CSPYHFSGGHEQFF
j_gene: TRBJ2-1
abundance: few
d_gene: TRBD2
v_gene: TRBV20-1
len: 14

CDR3nt: TGTGCCAGCAGTTTTAGCGCTGAAGCTTTCTTT
CDR3aa: CASSFSAEAFF
j_gene: TRBJ1-1
abundance: few
d_gene: .
v_gene: TRBV12-3/TRBV12-4
len: 11

CDR3nt: TGTGCCAGCAGCTTAACTATGGGGAGTTCACCCCTCCACTTT
CDR3aa: CASSLTMGSSPLHF
j_gene: TRBJ1-6
abundance: .
d_gene: .
v_gene: TRBV7-3
len: 14

CDR3nt: TGTGCCACCAGACCCGGGACAGGCTTCTATGGCTACACCTTC
CDR3aa: CATRPGTGFYGYTF
j_gene: TRBJ1-2
abundance: .
d_gene: TRBD1
v_gene: TRBV15
len: 14

CDR3nt: TGTGCCAGCAGCATAGCCGGGACAGGGGACTCACCCCTCCACTTT
CDR3aa: CASSIAGTGDSPLHF
j_gene: TRBJ1-6
abundance: .
d_gene: TRBD1
v_gene: TRBV5-6
len: 15

CDR3nt: TGTGCCAGCAGGGGACAACTGGGGGCTTCGGGCCACAACACCGGGGAGCTGTTTTTT
CDR3aa: CASRGQLGASGHNTGELFF
j_gene: TRBJ2-2
abundance: .
d_gene: .
v_gene: TRBV2
len: 19

CDR3nt: TGTGCCAGCAGCTTAGCCCAAGGCGGGCGCTCTACGCAGTATTTT
CDR3aa: CASSLAQGGRSTQYF
j_gene: TRBJ2-3
abundance: few
d_gene: .
v_gene: TRBV7-2
len: 15

CDR3nt: TGTGCCGGACAGGGATTGGGCTACAATGAGCAGTTCTTC
CDR3aa: CAGQGLGYNEQFF
j_gene: TRBJ2-1
abundance: few
d_gene: TRBD1
v_gene: TRBV30
len: 13

CDR3nt: TGCGCCAGCAGCCAAGATTTACCCCACAGCACAGATACGCAGTATTTT
CDR3aa: CASSQDLPHSTDTQYF
j_gene: TRBJ2-3
abundance: .
d_gene: .
v_gene: TRBV4-3
len: 16

CDR3nt: TGTGCCAGCAGCTTAATGTGGGCGAGTTGGCGGGGTGATGAAGCTTTCTTT
CDR3aa: CASSLMWASWRGDEAFF
j_gene: TRBJ1-1
abundance: once
d_gene: .
v_gene: TRBV7-8
len: 17

CDR3nt: TGTGCCAGCCAAACAGGCGACAGGGGTGGCACTGAAGCTTTCTTT
CDR3aa: CASQTGDRGGTEAFF
j_gene: TRBJ1-1
abundance: few
d_gene: TRBD1
v_gene: TRBV6-2/TRBV6-3
len: 15

CDR3nt: TGTGCCATCTTATCTAGCACAGATACGCAGTATTTT
CDR3aa: CAILSSTDTQYF
j_gene: TRBJ2-3
abundance: .
d_gene: .
v_gene: TRBV7-9
len: 12

CDR3nt: TGTGCCAGCAGCCCGAAGCGGGTCGGGAGTTACAATGAGCAGTTCTTC
CDR3aa: CASSPKRVGSYNEQFF
j_gene: TRBJ2-1
abundance: .
d_gene: .
v_gene: TRBV7-8
len: 16

CDR3nt: TGCAGTGCGAAAACAGGGGGCGCATTTAATGAGCAGTTCTTC
CDR3aa: CSAKTGGAFNEQFF
j_gene: TRBJ2-1
abundance: .
d_gene: TRBD1
v_gene: TRBV20-1
len: 14

CDR3nt: TGTGCCAGTCGGACTAGCGGGGGCCAGGAGACCCAGTACTTC
CDR3aa: CASRTSGGQETQYF
j_gene: TRBJ2-5
abundance: few
d_gene: TRBD2
v_gene: TRBV19
len: 14

CDR3nt: TGCAGCGTGAGTTCAGGGGACTCCTACAATGAGCAGTTCTTC
CDR3aa: CSVSSGDSYNEQFF
j_gene: TRBJ2-1
abundance: .
d_gene: .
v_gene: TRBV29-1
len: 14

CDR3nt: TGTGCCACCGCGAGTGGACTGGGAGAGACCCAGTACTTC
CDR3aa: CATASGLGETQYF
j_gene: TRBJ2-5
abundance: .
d_gene: .
v_gene: TRBV24-1
len: 13

CDR3nt: TGTGCCACCATCATTGGTACGGGCAATCAGCCCCAGCATTTT
CDR3aa: CATIIGTGNQPQHF
j_gene: TRBJ1-5
abundance: few
d_gene: .
v_gene: TRBV6-5
len: 14

CDR3nt: TGTGCCAGCTCCCCTCAACCCGGGGGGAACACTGAAGCTTTCTTT
CDR3aa: CASSPQPGGNTEAFF
j_gene: TRBJ1-1
abundance: few
d_gene: .
v_gene: TRBV18
len: 15

CDR3nt: TGTGCCAGCAGTTTGGCGGGGTGGGAAACAATTTTGCAGTTCTTC
CDR3aa: CASSLAGWETILQFF
j_gene: TRBJ2-1
abundance: few
d_gene: .
v_gene: TRBV6-2/TRBV6-3
len: 15

CDR3nt: TGCGCCAGCAGCTTGGACGAGACATCCCTAAGGTTTATAGATACGCAGTATTTT
CDR3aa: CASSLDETSLRFIDTQYF
j_gene: TRBJ2-3
abundance: few
d_gene: .
v_gene: TRBV5-1
len: 18

CDR3nt: TGCAGCGTTGAAGGGGACAGGAGTTTAGGTTATGGCTACACCTTC
CDR3aa: CSVEGDRSLGYGYTF
j_gene: TRBJ1-2
abundance: .
d_gene: TRBD1
v_gene: TRBV29-1
len: 15

CDR3nt: TGTGCCAGCAGTTACTCGCCTCCTAGGGACGGACATAGCAATCAGCCCCAGCATTTT
CDR3aa: CASSYSPPRDGHSNQPQHF
j_gene: TRBJ1-5
abundance: .
d_gene: .
v_gene: TRBV6-2/TRBV6-3
len: 19

CDR3nt: TGCAGTGCTAGAGATTGGAAGACTAGCGGGTTTGACGAGCAGTACTTC
CDR3aa: CSARDWKTSGFDEQYF
j_gene: TRBJ2-7
abundance: few
d_gene: TRBD2
v_gene: TRBV20-1
len: 16

CDR3nt: TGCAGCGTTGAGAGTGGGAGCTCCTACGAGCAGTACTTC
CDR3aa: CSVESGSSYEQYF
j_gene: TRBJ2-7
abundance: few
d_gene: .
v_gene: TRBV29-1
len: 13

CDR3nt: TGCGCCAGCAGCTCCACATCCACGGTCACCGGGGAGCTGTTTTTT
CDR3aa: CASSSTSTVTGELFF
j_gene: TRBJ2-2
abundance: few
d_gene: .
v_gene: TRBV4-1
len: 15

CDR3nt: TGTGCCACCAGTGGTCAGACTAGCGGGGGCACCGGGGAGCTGTTTTTT
CDR3aa: CATSGQTSGGTGELFF
j_gene: TRBJ2-2
abundance: .
d_gene: TRBD2
v_gene: TRBV24-1
len: 16

CDR3nt: TGTGCCAGCAGCTTAGTCGCTTTCGCGGGGGTGGGTGCGGAGACCCAGTACTTC
CDR3aa: CASSLVAFAGVGAETQYF
j_gene: TRBJ2-5
abundance: few
d_gene: TRBD2
v_gene: TRBV7-2
len: 18

CDR3nt: TGTGCCAGCAGTCAGACTCTGGGCTATGGCTACACCTTC
CDR3aa: CASSQTLGYGYTF
j_gene: TRBJ1-2
abundance: few
d_gene: .
v_gene: TRBV12-3/TRBV12-4
len: 13

CDR3nt: TGTGCCAGCAGCCAGGGTCTTGAGTCCAGGGAGCTGTTTTTT
CDR3aa: CASSQGLESRELFF
j_gene: TRBJ2-2
abundance: few
d_gene: .
v_gene: TRBV3-1
len: 14

CDR3nt: TGTGCCAGCAGCCCGAGGGGGAGGGTAACCGATGAGCAGTTCTTC
CDR3aa: CASSPRGRVTDEQFF
j_gene: TRBJ2-1
abundance: .
d_gene: .
v_gene: TRBV9
len: 15

CDR3nt: TGTGCCAGCAGCTCATCGACGAGAGCTTTCTTT
CDR3aa: CASSSSTRAFF
j_gene: TRBJ1-1
abundance: few
d_gene: .
v_gene: TRBV6-5
len: 11

CDR3nt: TGTGCCAGCAGCCCGGACATCTTCTCTGGAAACACCATATATTTT
CDR3aa: CASSPDIFSGNTIYF
j_gene: TRBJ1-3
abundance: .
d_gene: .
v_gene: TRBV5-6
len: 15

CDR3nt: TGTGCCAGCAGTTTGGGGACAGGGGTGACTAATGAAAAACTGTTTTTT
CDR3aa: CASSLGTGVTNEKLFF
j_gene: TRBJ1-4
abundance: few
d_gene: TRBD1
v_gene: TRBV12-3/TRBV12-4
len: 16

CDR3nt: TGTGCCAGCAGCCCGGGACAGAAGAACACTGAAGCTTTCTTT
CDR3aa: CASSPGQKNTEAFF
j_gene: TRBJ1-1
abundance: few
d_gene: TRBD1
v_gene: TRBV14
len: 14

CDR3nt: TGCAGTGCTATCATCTCCCCGGGGAACACAGATACGCAGTATTTT
CDR3aa: CSAIISPGNTDTQYF
j_gene: TRBJ2-3
abundance: .
d_gene: .
v_gene: TRBV20-1
len: 15

CDR3nt: TGTGCCAGCAGTTTAGGGACAGGGGGCTATGGCTACACCTTC
CDR3aa: CASSLGTGGYGYTF
j_gene: TRBJ1-2
abundance: many
d_gene: TRBD1
v_gene: TRBV27
len: 14

CDR3nt: TGTGCCAGCAGTGCCAGACAGGGTACTTTTGGCTACACCTTC
CDR3aa: CASSARQGTFGYTF
j_gene: TRBJ1-2
abundance: .
d_gene: TRBD1
v_gene: TRBV12-3/TRBV12-4
len: 14

CDR3nt: TGTGCCAGCAGCTTAGGGTTGCAGACTAACTATGGCTACACCTTC
CDR3aa: CASSLGLQTNYGYTF
j_gene: TRBJ1-2
abundance: few
d_gene: .
v_gene: TRBV7-9
len: 15

CDR3nt: TGTGCCAGCAGCCAAGGGAATCAAAGGGGGAACACTGAAGCTTTCTTT
CDR3aa: CASSQGNQRGNTEAFF
j_gene: TRBJ1-1
abundance: few
d_gene: .
v_gene: TRBV3-1
len: 16

CDR3nt: TGTGCCAGCAGTGTAGGGAGGCCCATGAACACTGAAGCTTTCTTT
CDR3aa: CASSVGRPMNTEAFF
j_gene: TRBJ1-1
abundance: few
d_gene: .
v_gene: TRBV6-5
len: 15

CDR3nt: TGTGCCAGCAGCTTGGATGTCGGGACGGGTCAATTC
CDR3aa: CASSLDVGTGQF
j_gene: TRBJ2-7
abundance: few
d_gene: .
v_gene: TRBV5-4
len: 12

CDR3nt: TGTGCCAGCAGCCAAAGAACTGAAGCTTTCTTT
CDR3aa: CASSQRTEAFF
j_gene: TRBJ1-1
abundance: .
d_gene: .
v_gene: TRBV5-6
len: 11

CDR3nt: TGCAGCGTTGCGAAGGGGGGCGGAGGGAAACGTGGTGAAGCTTTCTTT
CDR3aa: CSVAKGGGGKRGEAFF
j_gene: TRBJ1-1
abundance: .
d_gene: .
v_gene: TRBV29-1
len: 16

CDR3nt: TGTGCCAGCAGCGTAGTTGCGACCGCAAACACTGAAGCTTTCTTT
CDR3aa: CASSVVATANTEAFF
j_gene: TRBJ1-1
abundance: few
d_gene: .
v_gene: TRBV9
len: 15